Below are 12 T cell receptor beta chains sequenced from a single sample in a study of pediatric ulcerative colitis. During colonoscopy, one to two rectal pinch biopsies were collected. Profiling relied on immunoSEQ multiplex PCR, and the TCRdb table lists in-frame clones only, not all of them. The profile shows tens of thousands of clones, around 78% of them singletons. Material: gut tissue. The receptors stem from a girl between 5 and 17 years old with moderate ulcerative colitis.

The chain couples TRBV15 to TRBJ2-4; D perhaps matches TRBD2 (7 bases). CDR1 and CDR2 (germline): LNHNV, YYDKDF (reference sequence). The CDR3 is 15 amino acids. V lost 3 bases, J lost 6 bases, and 15 bases lay in between. In DNA, the CDR3 is TGTGCCACCAGCAGGCCTTCGGGGGGCTTAAACATTCAGTACTTC. It is translated as CATSRPSGGLNIQYF.

This chain's CDR3 is CAWAGQGRWYGYTF. The CDR3 nucleotides are TGTGCCTGGGCGGGACAGGGACGATGGTATGGCTACACCTTC. The chain links TRBV30 to TRBJ1-2; 9 positions agree with TRBD1. Germline CDR1 is GTSNPN and CDR2 is SVGIG (reference sequence). V was pared by 5 bases and J by 5 bases, with 9 bases of the junction left unmatched. The CDR3 has 14 amino acids.

This chain connects TRBV19 to TRBJ2-3, with a possible D match to TRBD2 (6 bases). Germline V lookup: CDR1 LNHDA, CDR2 SQIVND (reference sequence). Trimming removed 8 bases at V and 1 base at J, with 13 bases between. The CDR3 runs 14 residues. The CDR3 loop reads CASGRLGGTDTQYF. The CDR3 DNA is TGTGCCAGTGGCCGACTAGGGGGCACAGATACGCAGTATTTT.

This chain links TRBV19 with TRBJ2-5; possibly TRBD1 for D (8 bases). V was cut by 5 bases and J by 5 bases, with 21 bases left in between. Germline CDR1 is LNHDA and CDR2 is SQIVND (reference sequence). The length of the CDR3 is 16 residues. As DNA, the CDR3 is TGTGCCAGTAGTCCTTACATCGGACAGGGAGGGGAGACCCAGTACTTC. As protein: CASSPYIGQGGETQYF.

This chain connects TRBV7-2 to TRBJ2-7; D may be TRBD2 (6 bases). V lost 1 base and J 6 bases, leaving 10 bases between the germline ends. CDR1 SGHTA and CDR2 FQGNSA come from the germline V gene. This CDR3 is built from 13 residues. CDR3 loop: CASSLGPGVEQYF. In DNA form, the CDR3 reads TGTGCCAGCAGCTTAGGGCCGGGGGTCGAGCAGTACTTC.

The gene calls are TRBV4-1 and TRBJ2-3; 7 bases fit TRBD2. The CDR3 consists of 15 residues. The germline gives CDR1 MGHRA, CDR2 YSYEKL. V lost 5 bases and J lost 2; bases outside the gene matches: 7. CDR3 nucleotides: TGCGCCAGCAGCACCGGGACTACCCTCACAGATACGCAGTATTTT. Translating gives CASSTGTTLTDTQYF.

V usage is TRBV5-4 and J usage is TRBJ2-7; 7 bases fit TRBD1. This CDR3 is 16 amino acids long. CDR1 SGHNT and CDR2 YYREEE come from the germline V gene (reference sequence). The V gene end was trimmed by 3 bases and the J gene end by 4 bases; junction bases not matched to a gene: 13. The CDR3 DNA follows: TGTGCCAGCAGCTCCGGGACAGCTAATGGCCTTTACGAGCAGTACTTC. Protein sequence: CASSSGTANGLYEQYF.

The chain uses TRBV11-2 and TRBJ1-1; no clear D. Trimming took 1 base from V and 6 from J, leaving 9 bases between them. The length of the CDR3 is 13 residues. CDR1 is SGHAT and CDR2 is FQNNGV in the germline V gene. CDR3 residues: CASSLGVAAEAFF. CDR3 sequence (DNA): TGTGCCAGCAGCTTAGGGGTGGCTGCTGAAGCTTTCTTT.

V usage is TRBV5-1 and J usage is TRBJ2-5, with a tentative D call TRBD2 (6 bases). The germline V and J ends were trimmed by 0 bases and 5 bases, with 14 bases remaining between them. CDR3 length equals 15 residues. Germline V CDR1 and CDR2: SGHRS, YFSETQ. The CDR3 spells CASSLVQGGFETQYF. The CDR3 DNA is TGCGCCAGCAGCTTGGTGCAGGGAGGATTCGAGACCCAGTACTTC.

The chain uses TRBV10-3 and TRBJ1-1; D gene uncertain. Germline V CDR1 and CDR2: ENHRY, SYGVKD. The ends were cut back, 0 bases at V and 8 bases at J, with 16 bases in the middle. The CDR3 consists of 15 residues. In nucleotides, the CDR3 is TGTGCCATCAGTGAGTCGCTGGTGGGCTCCCCCGAAGCTTTCTTT. It translates to CAISESLVGSPEAFF.

As for this clone: Other DNA variants within this sample encode the same CDR3. The rearrangement uses TRBV30 and TRBJ1-2; no clear D. Germline V lookup: CDR1 GTSNPN, CDR2 SVGIG (reference sequence). V dropped 0 bases and J dropped 8 bases, with 10 bases sitting between them. The CDR3 is 12 residues long. The CDR3 is CAWSVGGYGYTF. CDR3 DNA sequence: TGTGCCTGGAGTGTAGGAGGATACGGCTACACCTTC.

This clone appeared once. The chain links TRBV7-9 to TRBJ2-1; D is uncertain. Germline V gene data show CDR1 as SEHNR and CDR2 as FQNEAQ (reference sequence). The CDR3 loop spans 15 amino acids. V shed 2 bases and J shed 3 bases, with 11 bases lying between them. CDR3 sequence: CASSLIGANYNEQFF. The CDR3 DNA is TGTGCCAGCAGCTTAATAGGAGCCAACTACAATGAGCAGTTCTTC.